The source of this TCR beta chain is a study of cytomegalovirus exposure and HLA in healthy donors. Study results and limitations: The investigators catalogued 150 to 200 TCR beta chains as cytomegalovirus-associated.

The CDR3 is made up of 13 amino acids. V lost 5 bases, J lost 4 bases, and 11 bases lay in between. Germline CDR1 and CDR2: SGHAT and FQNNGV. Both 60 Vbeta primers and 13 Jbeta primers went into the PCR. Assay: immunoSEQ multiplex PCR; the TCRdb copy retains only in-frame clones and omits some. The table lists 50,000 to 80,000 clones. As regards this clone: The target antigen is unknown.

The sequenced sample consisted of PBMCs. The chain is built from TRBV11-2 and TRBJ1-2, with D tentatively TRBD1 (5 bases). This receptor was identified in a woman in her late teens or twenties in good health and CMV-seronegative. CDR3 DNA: TGTGCCAGCAGCCCTAGGGGCAGCTATGGCTACACCTTC. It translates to CASSPRGSYGYTF.